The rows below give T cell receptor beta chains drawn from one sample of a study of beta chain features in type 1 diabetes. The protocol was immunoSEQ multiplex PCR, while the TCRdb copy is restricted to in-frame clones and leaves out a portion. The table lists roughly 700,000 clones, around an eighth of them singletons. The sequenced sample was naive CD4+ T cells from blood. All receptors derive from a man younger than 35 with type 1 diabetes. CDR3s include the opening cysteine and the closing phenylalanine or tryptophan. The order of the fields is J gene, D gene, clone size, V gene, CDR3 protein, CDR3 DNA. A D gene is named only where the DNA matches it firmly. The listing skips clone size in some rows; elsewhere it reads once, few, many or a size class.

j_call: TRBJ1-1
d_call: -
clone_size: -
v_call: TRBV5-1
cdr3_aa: CASSLGQSEAFF
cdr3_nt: TGCGCCAGCAGCTTGGGGCAAAGTGAAGCTTTCTTT

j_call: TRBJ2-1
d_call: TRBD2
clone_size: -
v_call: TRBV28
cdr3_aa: CASSLASGGRNSYNEQFF
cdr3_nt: TGTGCCAGCAGTTTAGCTAGCGGGGGGCGAAACTCCTACAATGAGCAGTTCTTC

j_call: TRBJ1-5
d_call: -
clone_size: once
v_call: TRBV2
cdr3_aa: CASRRTVGGNQPQHF
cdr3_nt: TGTGCCAGCAGGCGGACGGTCGGTGGCAATCAGCCCCAGCATTTT

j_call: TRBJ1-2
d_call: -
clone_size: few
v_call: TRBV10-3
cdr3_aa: CAIPQDPGGGYTF
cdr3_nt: TGTGCCATCCCGCAGGATCCTGGGGGAGGCTACACCTTC

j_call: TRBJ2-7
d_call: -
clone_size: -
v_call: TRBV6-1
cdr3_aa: CASSEQGGGEQYF
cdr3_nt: TGTGCCAGCAGTGAACAAGGGGGAGGCGAGCAGTACTTC

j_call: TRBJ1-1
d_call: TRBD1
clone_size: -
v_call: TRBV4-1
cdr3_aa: CASSQTGVNTEAFF
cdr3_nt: TGCGCCAGCAGCCAGACAGGGGTGAACACTGAAGCTTTCTTT

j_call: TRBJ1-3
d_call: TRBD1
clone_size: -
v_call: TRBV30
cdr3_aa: CAWGSGQGLNTIYF
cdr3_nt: TGTGCCTGGGGCTCCGGACAGGGATTAAACACCATATATTTT

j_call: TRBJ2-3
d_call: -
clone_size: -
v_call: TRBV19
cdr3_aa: CASSGQTSTDTQYF
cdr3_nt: TGTGCCAGTAGTGGACAGACGAGCACAGATACGCAGTATTTT

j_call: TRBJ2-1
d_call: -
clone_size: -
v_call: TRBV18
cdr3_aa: CASSHRDDTYNEQFF
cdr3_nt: TGTGCCAGCTCACACAGGGATGATACCTACAATGAGCAGTTCTTC

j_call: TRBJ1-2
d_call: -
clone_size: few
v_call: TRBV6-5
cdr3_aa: CASSYSAIYGYTF
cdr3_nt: TGTGCCAGCAGTTACTCGGCGATCTATGGCTACACCTTC

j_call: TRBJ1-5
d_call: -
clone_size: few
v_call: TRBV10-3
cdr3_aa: CAISESGIDNQPQHF
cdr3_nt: TGTGCCATCAGTGAGTCAGGTATAGACAATCAGCCCCAGCATTTT

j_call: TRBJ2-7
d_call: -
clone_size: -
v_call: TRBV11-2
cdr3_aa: CASSSRTDAYEQYF
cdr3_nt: TGTGCCAGCAGCTCTCGGACGGATGCCTACGAGCAGTACTTC

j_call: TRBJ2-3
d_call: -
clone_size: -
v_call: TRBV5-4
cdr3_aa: CASRGTDTQYF
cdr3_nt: TGTGCCAGCAGGGGTACAGATACGCAGTATTTT

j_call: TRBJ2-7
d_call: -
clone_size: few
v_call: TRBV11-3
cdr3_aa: CASSLDREDEQYF
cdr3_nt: TGTGCCAGCAGCCTCGACAGGGAGGACGAGCAGTACTTC

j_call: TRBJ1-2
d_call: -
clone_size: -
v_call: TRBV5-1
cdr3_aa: CASSPDSANYGYTF
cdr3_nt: TGCGCCAGCAGCCCCGACAGTGCTAACTATGGCTACACCTTC

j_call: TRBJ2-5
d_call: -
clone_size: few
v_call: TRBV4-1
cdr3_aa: CASSQVDRQETQYF
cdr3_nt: TGCGCCAGCAGCCAAGTTGACAGACAAGAGACCCAGTACTTC

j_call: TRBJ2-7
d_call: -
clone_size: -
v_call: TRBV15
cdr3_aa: CATSRDTQGLYEQYF
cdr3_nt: TGTGCCACCAGCAGAGATACCCAGGGACTCTACGAGCAGTACTTC

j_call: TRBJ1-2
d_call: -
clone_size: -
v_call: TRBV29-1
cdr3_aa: CSVGGAINYGYTF
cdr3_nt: TGCAGCGTTGGAGGGGCCATTAACTATGGCTACACCTTC

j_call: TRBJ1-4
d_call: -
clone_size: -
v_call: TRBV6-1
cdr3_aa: CASSDPQTFNEKLFF
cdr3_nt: TGTGCCAGCAGTGACCCACAGACCTTTAATGAAAAACTGTTTTTT

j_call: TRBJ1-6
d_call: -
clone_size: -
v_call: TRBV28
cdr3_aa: CASRGGGSPLHF
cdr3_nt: TGTGCCAGCAGGGGAGGAGGTTCACCCCTCCACTTT

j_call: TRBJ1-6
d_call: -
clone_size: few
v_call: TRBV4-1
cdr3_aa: CASSQEAGNSPLHF
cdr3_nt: TGCGCCAGCAGCCAAGAGGCGGGAAATTCACCCCTCCACTTT

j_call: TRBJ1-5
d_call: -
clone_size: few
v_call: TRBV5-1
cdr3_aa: CASNRQPGQQPQHF
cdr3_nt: TGCGCCAGCAACCGACAGCCTGGGCAGCAGCCCCAGCATTTT

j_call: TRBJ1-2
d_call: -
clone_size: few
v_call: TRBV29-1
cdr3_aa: CSVGRQNYGYTF
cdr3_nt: TGCAGCGTTGGGAGGCAGAACTATGGCTACACCTTC

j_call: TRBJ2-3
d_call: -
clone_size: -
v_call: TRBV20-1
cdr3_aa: CSVGPNTQYF
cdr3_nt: TGCAGTGTGGGGCCGAATACGCAGTATTTT

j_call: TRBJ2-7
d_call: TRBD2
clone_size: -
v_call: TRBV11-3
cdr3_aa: CASSLSGGYLHEQYF
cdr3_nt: TGTGCCAGCAGCTTAAGCGGGGGTTACCTCCACGAGCAGTACTTC

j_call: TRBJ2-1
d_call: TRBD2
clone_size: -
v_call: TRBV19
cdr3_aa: CASSPSSGGASRNEQFF
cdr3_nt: TGTGCCAGTAGTCCTTCTAGCGGGGGGGCATCTCGGAATGAGCAGTTCTTC

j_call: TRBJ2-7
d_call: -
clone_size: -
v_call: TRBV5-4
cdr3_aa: CASSLQGVLQQYF
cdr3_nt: TGTGCCAGCAGCTTGCAGGGAGTGTTACAGCAGTACTTC